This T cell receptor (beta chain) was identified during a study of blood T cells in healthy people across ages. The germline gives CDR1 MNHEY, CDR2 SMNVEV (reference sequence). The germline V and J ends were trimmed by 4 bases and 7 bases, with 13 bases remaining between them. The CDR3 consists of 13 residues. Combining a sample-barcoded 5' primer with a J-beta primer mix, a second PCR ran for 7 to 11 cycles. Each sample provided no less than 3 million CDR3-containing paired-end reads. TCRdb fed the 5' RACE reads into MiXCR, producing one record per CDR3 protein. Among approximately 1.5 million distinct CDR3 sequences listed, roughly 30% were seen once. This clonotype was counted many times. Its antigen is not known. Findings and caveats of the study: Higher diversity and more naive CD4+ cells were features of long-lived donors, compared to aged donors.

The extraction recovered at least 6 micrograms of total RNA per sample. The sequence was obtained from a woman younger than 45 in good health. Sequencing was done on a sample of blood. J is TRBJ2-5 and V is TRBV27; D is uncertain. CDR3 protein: CASSSRPTGTQYF. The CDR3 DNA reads TGTGCCAGCAGTTCCCGCCCGACCGGGACCCAGTACTTC.